This T cell receptor beta chain was obtained from a study of identical twins. This clonotype turned up a few times. Germline V CDR1 and CDR2: SGHVS, FQNEAQ. CDR3 length equals 14 residues. V lost 8 bases to trimming and J lost 3 bases, with 14 bases between them. Using its own MiXCR run on the 5' RACE reads, TCRdb lists one record per CDR3 protein. The profile shows 200,000 or so distinct CDR3 sequences, 15% of them singletons. These data were also reused for a study on T cells expressing NK-cell markers.

The chain employs TRBV7-8 and TRBJ2-1; perhaps TRBD1 as D (6 bases). The sample consisted of CD8+ T cells sorted from blood. The TCR was taken from a young woman in good health. The CDR3 here is CASCLQGIYNEQFF. CDR3 sequence (DNA): TGTGCCAGCTGTCTACAGGGAATCTACAATGAGCAGTTCTTC.